This entry features one T cell receptor (beta chain) sequence. Its antigen is unidentified. This specimen comes from a study of blood T cells in healthy people across ages. The second PCR ran about 6 to 12 cycles with a sample-barcoded 5' primer and J-beta primers. TCRdb re-called the 5' RACE reads with MiXCR, one entry per CDR3 protein. This table has 1,500,000 or so distinct CDR3 sequences, roughly two fifths appearing once. The CDR3 contains 16 residues. From germline, CDR1 is SEHNR and CDR2 FQNEAQ (reference sequence). The germline V and J ends were trimmed by 3 bases and 3 bases, with 18 bases remaining between them. Study observations and caveats: Percentage of naive T cells showed a strong correlation with TCR beta diversity.

This clonotype was sampled from a woman between 18 and 30 years old in good health. Sequenced sample: blood. V is TRBV7-9 and J is TRBJ2-7; D might be TRBD2 (6 bases). In DNA, the CDR3 is TGTGCCAGCAGCTTCCCGGGGGTCTATCGGGGCTACGAGCAGTACTTC. It specifies CASSFPGVYRGYEQYF.